The clone carrying this T cell receptor (beta chain) was seen at least ten times. The target antigen is unknown. The data were taken from a study of T cell repertoires in cytomegalovirus infection. Study-level information: CMV infection together with matching HLA type was indicated by public TCR beta signatures.

The CDR3 has 13 residues. Germline CDR1 reads MNHEY; CDR2 reads SMNVEV (reference sequence). The V end was cut by 6 bases, the J end by 2 bases, with 8 bases between. One entry per CDR3 protein, called by TCRdb with MiXCR from the reads. This table holds roughly 920,000 distinct CDR3 sequences, about a third found once. The sample was cultured CD8+ T cells from PBMCs, taken from culture after CMV antigen stimulation. The V call is TRBV27, the J call TRBJ1-5; a weak D match, TRBD1 (5 bases). The sequence was collected from a human donor in good health (CMV status not recorded). Some clones in this sample may be carry-over from other donors' samples. CDR3 nucleotide sequence: TGTGCCAGCAGGCAGGGCGGCAATCAGCCCCAGCATTTT. This translates into CASRQGGNQPQHF.